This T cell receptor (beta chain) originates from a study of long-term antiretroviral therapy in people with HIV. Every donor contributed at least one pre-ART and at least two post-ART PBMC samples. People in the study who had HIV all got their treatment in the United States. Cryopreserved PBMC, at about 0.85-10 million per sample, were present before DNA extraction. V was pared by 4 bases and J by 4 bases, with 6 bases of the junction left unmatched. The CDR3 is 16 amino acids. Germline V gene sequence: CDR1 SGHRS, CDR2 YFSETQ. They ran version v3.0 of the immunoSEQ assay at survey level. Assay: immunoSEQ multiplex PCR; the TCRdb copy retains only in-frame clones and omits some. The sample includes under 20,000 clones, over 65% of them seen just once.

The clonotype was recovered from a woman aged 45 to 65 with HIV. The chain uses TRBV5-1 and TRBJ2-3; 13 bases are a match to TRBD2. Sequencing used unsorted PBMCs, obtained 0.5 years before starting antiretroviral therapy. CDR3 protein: CASSHNGLAGADTQYF. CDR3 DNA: TGCGCCAGCAGCCATAACGGACTAGCGGGGGCAGATACGCAGTATTTT.